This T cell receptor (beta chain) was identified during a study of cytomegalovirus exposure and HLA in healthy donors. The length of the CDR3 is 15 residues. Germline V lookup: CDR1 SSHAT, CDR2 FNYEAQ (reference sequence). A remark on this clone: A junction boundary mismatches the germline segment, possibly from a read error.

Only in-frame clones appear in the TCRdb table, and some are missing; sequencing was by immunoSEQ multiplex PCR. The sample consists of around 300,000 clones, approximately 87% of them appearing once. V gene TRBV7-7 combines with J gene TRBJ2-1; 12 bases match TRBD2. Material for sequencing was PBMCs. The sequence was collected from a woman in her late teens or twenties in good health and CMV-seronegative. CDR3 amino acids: CASSETSGSSIEQFF. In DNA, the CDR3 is TGTGCTAGCAGCGAGACTAGCGGGAGTTCCATTGAGCAGTTCTTC.